The rows below give T cell receptor beta chains drawn from one sample of a study of technical replicates of blood from several donors. Profiled with immunoSEQ multiplex PCR; TCRdb holds only in-frame clones, not every one. This sample yields tens of thousands of clones, of which 80% to 95% are seen a single time; approximately 0.4% belongs to the top ten. The specimen was T cells isolated from PBMCs. The receptors stem from a human donor in good health. The CDR3 runs from the conserved cysteine through the conserved F or W. Each record gives: D gene, J gene, V gene, clone size, CDR3 DNA, CDR3 protein. The D gene is left open where the match is weak. Clone size is shown for a subset of rows, as once, few, many or a class of expanded clone.

>-|TRBJ2-2|TRBV21-1|once
TGTGCCAGCAGCAAACGCCGGGACAGGAGACTGACCGGGGAGCTGTTTTTT
CASSKRRDRRLTGELFF
>-|TRBJ1-1|TRBV7-3|-
TGTGCCAGCAGCTTAACCCCGGTGAACACTGAAGCTTTCTTT
CASSLTPVNTEAFF
>TRBD1|TRBJ2-7|TRBV19|-
TGTGCCAGTAGTGGGGACAGGGCTGCCGTGCAGTACTTC
CASSGDRAAVQYF
>TRBD1|TRBJ1-5|TRBV7-6|-
TGTGCCAGCAGCCGACAGGGTAGCAATCAGCCCCAGCATTTT
CASSRQGSNQPQHF
>TRBD1|TRBJ1-4|TRBV9|-
TGTGCCAGCGGCGGGACAGGGGGATATGAAAAACTGTTTTTT
CASGGTGGYEKLFF
>-|TRBJ2-3|TRBV6-5|-
TGTGCCACGCTCAAACGGGAAACAGATACGCAGTATTTT
CATLKRETDTQYF
>TRBD2|TRBJ2-3|TRBV10-2|-
TGCGCCAGCAGGATGACTAGCGGGAGAGGCACAGATACGCAGTATTTT
CASRMTSGRGTDTQYF
>-|TRBJ2-7|TRBV6-5|-
TGTGCCAGCAGTTACGGTCTAGCAACCGAGCAGTACTTC
CASSYGLATEQYF
>-|TRBJ2-5|TRBV7-6|few
TGTGCCAGCAGCGCCCCCCGGGAGACCCAGTACTTC
CASSAPRETQYF
>TRBD1|TRBJ2-7|TRBV27|-
TGTGCCAGCAGACTAAGCCGACAGGGGGGCTCCTACGAGCAGTACTTC
CASRLSRQGGSYEQYF
>-|TRBJ2-7|TRBV9|-
TGTGCCAGCAGCGTAACAGATTCCTACGAGCAGTACTTC
CASSVTDSYEQYF
>-|TRBJ1-5|TRBV7-9|-
TGTGCCAGCAGCTCCAAGGGGGTTTATAGCAATCAGCCCCAGCATTTT
CASSSKGVYSNQPQHF
>TRBD2|TRBJ2-1|TRBV10-3|-
TGTGCCATCAGTGAAGGGACTAGCTCCTACAATGAGCAGTTCTTC
CAISEGTSSYNEQFF
>-|TRBJ1-4|TRBV19|-
TGTGCCAGTAGTATCCGTTTGGAAAAACTGTTTTTT
CASSIRLEKLFF
>-|TRBJ1-1|TRBV14|-
TGTGCCAGCAGCCAAGATTGGGCAGGGTTGACTGAAGCTTTCTTT
CASSQDWAGLTEAFF
>TRBD1|TRBJ2-7|TRBV4-2|-
TGTGCCAGCAGCCAGGCCGGGACAGGGTATGGCGAGCAGTACTTC
CASSQAGTGYGEQYF
>-|TRBJ2-7|TRBV30|-
TGTGCCTGGTCTTACGGGTCGGGTGGCGAGCAGTACTTC
CAWSYGSGGEQYF
>-|TRBJ1-2|TRBV7-2|-
TGTGCCAGCAGCCCGTATCGGGGGGCCAACTATGGCTACACCTTC
CASSPYRGANYGYTF
>-|TRBJ1-2|TRBV28|-
TGTGCCAGCAGTTTACCTTACTATGGCTACACCTTC
CASSLPYYGYTF
>TRBD2|TRBJ2-3|TRBV28|few
TGTGCCAGCAGTCTCACCTGGACTAGCGGGCACCTGGCGCAGTATTTT
CASSLTWTSGHLAQYF
>-|TRBJ2-7|TRBV7-3|-
TGTGCCAGCAGCTTGTCTCTAGCGAACGATTACGAGCAGTACTTC
CASSLSLANDYEQYF
>-|TRBJ1-5|TRBV9|-
TGTGCCAGCAGCGCAGACCCAGGGGAAACTGGTCAGCCCCAGCATTTT
CASSADPGETGQPQHF
>-|TRBJ2-7|TRBV4-1|-
TGCGCCAGCAGCCAAGAGGCCGGGAAAGGCTACGAGCAGTACTTC
CASSQEAGKGYEQYF
>-|TRBJ1-2|TRBV6-1|-
TGTGCCAGCAGTGAGGGTAGGGGCAGTGGGAATGGCTACACCTTC
CASSEGRGSGNGYTF
>-|TRBJ2-1|TRBV4-1|-
TGCGCCAGCAGCCAAGTTGGGCTAGCTAATAAGAATGAGCAGTTCTTC
CASSQVGLANKNEQFF
>TRBD1|TRBJ2-3|TRBV7-9|-
TGTGCCAGCAGCCGACAGGGTATTTTGGATACGCAGTATTTT
CASSRQGILDTQYF
>-|TRBJ1-2|TRBV10-3|-
TGTGCCATCAGCATTGCTAACTATGGCTACACCTTC
CAISIANYGYTF
>TRBD2|TRBJ2-3|TRBV28|-
TGTGCCAGCAGTCTCCAGCGGGAGAGCACAGATACGCAGTATTTT
CASSLQRESTDTQYF
>TRBD1|TRBJ2-7|TRBV7-9|-
TGTGCCAGCAGCCGAGGACAGGGGGCTTCCTACGAGCAGTACTTC
CASSRGQGASYEQYF
>-|TRBJ2-1|TRBV5-6|-
TGTGCCAGCAGCTTGGGTGGGAGCTCCTACAATGAGCAGTTCTTC
CASSLGGSSYNEQFF
>-|TRBJ1-5|TRBV30|-
TGTGCCTGGACACAAGGAGGGAATCAGCCCCAGCATTTT
CAWTQGGNQPQHF
>TRBD1|TRBJ2-2|TRBV19|-
TGTGCCAGTAGTCCTGAGGACAGGGTGAGGACCGGGGAGCTGTTTTTT
CASSPEDRVRTGELFF
>-|TRBJ1-1|TRBV11-2|-
TGTGCCAGCAGCTTTAACAGGGTAGGTAAGGACGCTGAAGCTTTCTTT
CASSFNRVGKDAEAFF
>TRBD1|TRBJ2-7|TRBV11-2|-
TGTGCCAGCAGGGGACCGGGACAGGGTCTTTACGAGCAGTACTTC
CASRGPGQGLYEQYF
>TRBD1|TRBJ2-7|TRBV27|-
TGTGCCAGTAGGGACAGGTTAGTGACCTACGAGCAGTACTTC
CASRDRLVTYEQYF
>TRBD2|TRBJ2-3|TRBV4-2|-
TGTGCCAGCAGCCTTAGCGGGAGTTTAGGCACAGATACGCAGTATTTT
CASSLSGSLGTDTQYF
>TRBD1|TRBJ1-5|TRBV6-1|-
TGTGCCAGCAGTGAAGGTCAGGGGGTCAATCAGCCCCAGCATTTT
CASSEGQGVNQPQHF
>-|TRBJ2-7|TRBV2|-
TGTGCCAGGAGTGACTGGGGGGTGGGCGAGCAGTACTTC
CARSDWGVGEQYF
>TRBD1|TRBJ1-1|TRBV5-1|-
TGCGCCAGCAGCTACCGGGACAGCAACACTGAAGCTTTCTTT
CASSYRDSNTEAFF
>-|TRBJ2-5|TRBV7-2|-
TGTGCCAGCAGCACCGAGAGGGCCCAGTACTTC
CASSTERAQYF
>TRBD2|TRBJ2-5|TRBV7-7|-
TGTGCTAGCAGCCTCCTTGCGGGAGGTTTGGAGACCCAGTACTTC
CASSLLAGGLETQYF
>-|TRBJ2-1|TRBV30|-
TGTGCCTGGAGTATGGGAGCCTACAATGAGCAGTTCTTC
CAWSMGAYNEQFF
>-|TRBJ2-3|TRBV9|-
TGTGCCAGCAGCGAGTCTAGTGGGAGAAGCATCTCAGATACGCAGTATTTT
CASSESSGRSISDTQYF